These T cell receptor beta chains were read from a single sample in a study of cytomegalovirus exposure and HLA in healthy donors. The protocol was immunoSEQ multiplex PCR, while the TCRdb copy is restricted to in-frame clones and leaves out a portion. The repertoire includes 90,000 to 100,000 clones, over 8% of them detected once, and about 5% sits in the top ten. The specimen was PBMCs. All receptors derive from a man aged 45 to 65 in good health and CMV-seropositive. Both conserved end residues are part of each CDR3. A D gene is named only where the DNA matches it firmly. Size is stated for part of the rows, as once, few or many counts, or as a class when the clone is expanded.

j_call | clone_size | v_call | d_call | cdr3_nt | cdr3_aa
TRBJ1-2 | - | TRBV25-1 | TRBD1 | TGTGCCAGCAGTGAACCGGACAGGGAGTCTAACTATGGCTACACCTTC | CASSEPDRESNYGYTF
TRBJ1-4 | few | TRBV7-9 | - | TGTGCCAGCAGCTTAGGGGGGGTCCTCGGCGAAAAACTGTTTTTT | CASSLGGVLGEKLFF
TRBJ1-6 | few | TRBV30 | TRBD1 | TGTGCCTGGAATCGGGCCGGGACAGAGAGTTCACCCCTCCACTTT | CAWNRAGTESSPLHF
TRBJ1-3 | many | TRBV30 | - | TGTGCCTGGAGAATAGGCGGCCACCCTGGAAACACCATATATTTT | CAWRIGGHPGNTIYF
TRBJ2-1 | - | TRBV5-4 | TRBD1 | TGTGCCAGTACACAGGGGGATGAGCAGTTCTTC | CASTQGDEQFF
TRBJ2-7 | - | TRBV7-2 | TRBD2 | TGTGCCAGCTCTCTAGCGGGAGGATCCTACGAGCAGTACTTC | CASSLAGGSYEQYF
TRBJ1-6 | - | TRBV6-5 | - | TGTGCCAGCAGTGAAATCAGTTCACCCCTCCACTTT | CASSEISSPLHF
TRBJ2-2 | - | TRBV30 | TRBD1 | TGTGCCTGGAGAGGGGGCGGGTACACCGGGGAGCTGTTTTTT | CAWRGGGYTGELFF
TRBJ1-1 | few | TRBV10-3 | - | TGTGCCATCAGTGAGTCGGGGCTTTCGAACACTGAAGCTTTCTTT | CAISESGLSNTEAFF
TRBJ2-3 | few | TRBV9 | - | TGTGCCAGCAGCGTAGAGGGGGAGGGAGATACGCAGTATTTT | CASSVEGEGDTQYF
TRBJ1-2 | - | TRBV4-1 | TRBD1 | TGCGCCAGCAGCCAAGGACAGGGGGTTTCTACTGGCTACACCTTC | CASSQGQGVSTGYTF
TRBJ2-2 | few | TRBV5-1 | TRBD2 | TGCGCCAGCAGCCCTAGCGGGAGGGGGACCGGGGAGCTGTTTTTT | CASSPSGRGTGELFF
TRBJ1-5 | - | TRBV6-1 | - | TGTGCCAGCAGTCAGGGGAGTTATCAGCCCCAGCATTTT | CASSQGSYQPQHF
TRBJ1-1 | - | TRBV7-3 | - | TGTGCCAGCAGCCGCGGACAGAACACTGAAGCTTTCTTT | CASSRGQNTEAFF
TRBJ1-1 | few | TRBV5-1 | - | TGCGCCAGCAGCTTGGGGACACTGAACACTGAAGCTTTCTTT | CASSLGTLNTEAFF
TRBJ1-2 | few | TRBV30 | TRBD1 | TGTGCCTGGAGTCTAGGACAGGAAAGTACCTATGGCTACACCTTC | CAWSLGQESTYGYTF
TRBJ2-5 | few | TRBV7-2 | TRBD2 | TGTGCCAGCAGCTTAGGGGTGACTAGCGTAGAGACCCAGTACTTC | CASSLGVTSVETQYF
TRBJ1-2 | - | TRBV4-2 | - | TGTGCCAGCAGCCAAGACTTCAGTGGCTACACCTTC | CASSQDFSGYTF
TRBJ2-2 | few | TRBV19 | - | TGTGCCAGTAGTACCCTCGCGAACACCGGGGAGCTGTTTTTT | CASSTLANTGELFF
TRBJ1-3 | - | TRBV9 | TRBD1 | TGTGCCAGCAGCGTAGTGGGACAGGCTTCCACCATATATTTT | CASSVVGQASTIYF
TRBJ2-3 | - | TRBV20-1 | - | TGCAGTGTTCAAACTGGAGATACGCAGTATTTT | CSVQTGDTQYF
TRBJ2-7 | - | TRBV10-1 | - | TGCGCCAGCAGTGTCCCTTTTGGGAGTGGGTACGAGCAGTACTTC | CASSVPFGSGYEQYF
TRBJ2-3 | few | TRBV2 | - | TGTGCCAGCAGACCCAGGTTCGGGGCAGATACGCAGTATTTT | CASRPRFGADTQYF
TRBJ1-4 | - | TRBV5-5 | - | TGTGCCAGCAGCCCGGAACAGGGAAGTGGGAATAATGAAAAACTGTTTTTT | CASSPEQGSGNNEKLFF
TRBJ2-1 | - | TRBV6-1 | - | TGTGCCAGCAACCAGTTTCCTGCCTTGTTCTTC | CASNQFPALFF
TRBJ1-2 | - | TRBV5-4 | TRBD1 | TGTGCCAGCAGCCCTCCGGGACAGATGTATGGCTACACCTTC | CASSPPGQMYGYTF
TRBJ2-5 | - | TRBV7-3 | TRBD2 | TGTGCCAGCAGCCGGGGGGATAAAGAGACCCAGTACTTC | CASSRGDKETQYF
TRBJ1-2 | - | TRBV19 | - | TGTGCCAGTAGGCCCGGGGGGAACTATGGCTACACCTTC | CASRPGGNYGYTF
TRBJ2-7 | few | TRBV19 | TRBD1 | TGTGCCAGTGCTTTGACGGGACAGGGTACCTCCTACGAGCAGTACTTC | CASALTGQGTSYEQYF
TRBJ2-1 | many | TRBV6-8 | - | TGTGCCTTTGCACCCGTCAGAGAGCAGTTCTTC | CAFAPVREQFF
TRBJ1-1 | - | TRBV7-2 | TRBD1 | TGTGCCAGCCCTAAGGGGACAGCGAACACTGAAGCTTTCTTT | CASPKGTANTEAFF
TRBJ1-4 | few | TRBV7-9 | TRBD1 | TGTGCCAGCAGCCAGGGGGTTGCAACTAATGAAAAACTGTTTTTT | CASSQGVATNEKLFF
TRBJ2-7 | few | TRBV5-4 | TRBD1 | TGTGCCAGCAGCTTGGAACAGGGGGGCCGCGAGCAGTACTTC | CASSLEQGGREQYF
TRBJ2-7 | - | TRBV28 | TRBD2 | TGTGCCAGCAGCCGTGGACTAGCGGAGAACTACGAGCAGTACTTC | CASSRGLAENYEQYF
TRBJ1-3 | - | TRBV4-3 | - | TGCGCCAGCAGCCAAGATTCGGGCTCTGGAAACACCATATATTTT | CASSQDSGSGNTIYF
TRBJ1-1 | few | TRBV2 | - | TGTGCCAGCCTTCGGAACACTGAAGCTTTCTTT | CASLRNTEAFF
TRBJ2-7 | few | TRBV30 | TRBD2 | TGTGCCTGGAGTGTACGTCGGGGGTCTAGCGGGAAGGAGGGCGAGCAGTACTTC | CAWSVRRGSSGKEGEQYF
TRBJ2-7 | few | TRBV7-9 | - | TGTGCCAGCACCAACCTCGGCGAGCAGTACTTC | CASTNLGEQYF
TRBJ1-4 | - | TRBV27 | TRBD1 | TGTGCCAGCAGTGGCGGGACAGGGGACTCTCGAAGGTGGGAACTGTTTTTT | CASSGGTGDSRRWELFF
TRBJ2-3 | few | TRBV4-1 | - | TGCGCCAGCAGCCCCGGACAGCTCACAGATACGCAGTATTTT | CASSPGQLTDTQYF
TRBJ1-5 | - | TRBV2 | TRBD1 | TGTGCCAGCAGTGTACGAACAGGGGTAGGTAATCAGCCCCAGCATTTT | CASSVRTGVGNQPQHF
TRBJ2-2 | - | TRBV5-6 | TRBD2 | TGTGCCAGCAGCCGTCAGCGGGGAGAGGTCGGGGAGCTGTTTTTT | CASSRQRGEVGELFF
TRBJ1-1 | - | TRBV27 | TRBD1 | TGTGCCAGCCGAACAGGGGTTGGGAACACTGAAGCTTTCTTT | CASRTGVGNTEAFF
TRBJ2-5 | - | TRBV4-2 | - | TGTGCCAGCAGCCAAGTAGAGGCTTCGGGGACCCAGTACTTC | CASSQVEASGTQYF
TRBJ1-2 | few | TRBV2 | - | TGTGCCAGCAGTGAAGTGACTGTAAACTATGGCTACACCTTC | CASSEVTVNYGYTF
TRBJ1-2 | - | TRBV5-1 | - | TGCGCCAGCACCCCAGGGCAAGGGTATGGCTACACCTTC | CASTPGQGYGYTF
TRBJ2-3 | - | TRBV28 | - | TGTGCCAGCAGTCTGGCAGGTAGCACAGATACGCAGTATTTT | CASSLAGSTDTQYF
TRBJ2-4 | few | TRBV19 | TRBD1 | TGTGCCAGTAGTATAGATTGGGGACAGGGTCGTTTAAGAAGCAAAAACATTCAGTACTTC | CASSIDWGQGRLRSKNIQYF
TRBJ1-4 | few | TRBV9 | - | TGTGCCAGCAGCGCAAGAGAGGGTTCAAGTGAAAAACTGTTTTTT | CASSAREGSSEKLFF
TRBJ1-1 | - | TRBV7-9 | - | TGTGCCAGCACCACCCCGTCCATTTATCGGGATGAAGAAGCTTTCTTT | CASTTPSIYRDEEAFF
TRBJ2-7 | few | TRBV28 | TRBD2 | TGTGCCAGCAGTTTCCCTCTCCGGGCGGGAGATTTTTACGAGCAGTACTTC | CASSFPLRAGDFYEQYF
TRBJ2-7 | once | TRBV11-2 | TRBD2 | TGTGCCAGCAGCCGAATAGCGGGAGAGGGCGAGCAGTACTTC | CASSRIAGEGEQYF
TRBJ2-2 | few | TRBV11-2 | TRBD1 | TGTGCCAGCAGCTTAGACAGGGGGACCGGGGAGCTGTTTTTT | CASSLDRGTGELFF
TRBJ1-1 | few | TRBV13 | TRBD1 | TGTGCCAGCAGCGCCCCGGACAGGGGTTACACTGAAGCTTTCTTT | CASSAPDRGYTEAFF